The entry that follows covers one T cell receptor beta chain sequence. These data are taken from a study of T cells expressing NK-cell markers. Reanalyzing the 5' RACE reads, TCRdb keeps one entry per CDR3 protein, without DNA. The sample table includes around 470,000 distinct CDR3 sequences. This sequence was found in a woman aged 45-65 years in good health. The material sequenced was blood T cells: a sorted CD56 or NKG2C T cell subset, CD4+ or CD8+ T cells, or bulk PBMC T cells (not recorded which).

Here the CDR3 reads CASSLTGQPSTDTQYF. V and J are TRBV7-6 and TRBJ2-3; TCRdb calls TRBD1, which cannot be checked without DNA. CDR1 is SGHVS and CDR2 is FNYEAQ in the germline V gene. CDR3 length: 16 residues.